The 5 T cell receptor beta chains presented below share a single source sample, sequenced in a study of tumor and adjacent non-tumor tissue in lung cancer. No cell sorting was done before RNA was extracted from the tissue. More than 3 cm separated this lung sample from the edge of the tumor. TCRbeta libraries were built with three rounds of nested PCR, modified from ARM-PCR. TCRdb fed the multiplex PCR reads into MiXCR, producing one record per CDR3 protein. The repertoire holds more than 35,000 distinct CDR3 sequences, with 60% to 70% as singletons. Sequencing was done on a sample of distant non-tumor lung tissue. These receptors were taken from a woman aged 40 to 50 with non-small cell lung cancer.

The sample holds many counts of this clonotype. The CDR3 sequence is CSASPLAGFYEQYF. The CDR3 DNA follows: TGCAGTGCTAGCCCCCTAGCGGGATTCTACGAGCAGTACTTC. This chain joins TRBV20-1 and TRBJ2-7, with TRBD2 identical over 9 bases. Germline V gene lookup returns CDR1 DFQATT and CDR2 SNEGSKA (reference sequence). The CDR3 has 14 amino acids. J was trimmed by 3 bases and V by 3 bases; bases with no gene match: 6.

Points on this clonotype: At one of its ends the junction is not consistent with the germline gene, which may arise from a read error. The CDR3 region is CVSGLTITEGYNEQFF. CDR3 bases: TGTGTCAGCGGCCTAACCATTACGGAGGGCTACAATGAGCAGTTCTTC. The V gene is TRBV11-2, the J gene TRBJ2-1; tentatively, D is TRBD2 (6 bases). The CDR3 spans 16 residues. The germline V gene has CDR1 SGHAT and CDR2 FQNNGV.

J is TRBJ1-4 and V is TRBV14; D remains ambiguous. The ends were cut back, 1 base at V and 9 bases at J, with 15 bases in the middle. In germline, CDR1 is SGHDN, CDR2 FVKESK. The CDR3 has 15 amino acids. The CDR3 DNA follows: TGTGCCAGCAGCCAAGGAAACACATTCAATAAAAAACTGTTTTTT. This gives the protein CASSQGNTFNKKLFF.

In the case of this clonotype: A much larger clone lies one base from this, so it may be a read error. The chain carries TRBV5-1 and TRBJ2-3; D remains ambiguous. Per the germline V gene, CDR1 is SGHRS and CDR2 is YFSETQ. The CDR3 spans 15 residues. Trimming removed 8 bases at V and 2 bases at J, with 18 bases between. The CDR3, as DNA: TGCGCCAGGAAGAAGTCTAACGCACCCACAGATACGCAGTATTTT. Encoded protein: CARKKSNAPTDTQYF.

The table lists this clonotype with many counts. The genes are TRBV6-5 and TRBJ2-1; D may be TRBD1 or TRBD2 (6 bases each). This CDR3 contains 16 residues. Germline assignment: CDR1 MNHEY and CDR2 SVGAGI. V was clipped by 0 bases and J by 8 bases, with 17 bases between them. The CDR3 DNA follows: TGTGCCAGCAGTTACTCGGGGGGCGCGTATGGGGATGAGCAGTTCTTC. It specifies CASSYSGGAYGDEQFF.